The clone carrying this T cell receptor (beta chain) was counted only a few times. This entry is derived from a study of T cells after yellow fever vaccination. MiXCR, applied by TCRdb to the 5' RACE reads, yields one record per CDR3 protein. The data show fewer than 350,000 distinct CDR3 sequences, 8.5% to 10% seen once. The starting material was PBMCs, obtained on the day of the first yellow fever vaccination. This TCR was recovered from a man between 18 and 29 years old who received the YFV17D yellow fever vaccine.

The CDR3 DNA is TGTGCCAGCAGCTATACCGCGGACACTGAAGCTTTCTTT. Protein sequence: CASSYTADTEAFF. This chain connects TRBV7-2 to TRBJ1-1; no firm D call. The CDR3 is 13 amino acids. V lost 4 bases to trimming and J lost 3 bases, with 9 bases between them. CDR1 SGHTA and CDR2 FQGNSA come from the germline V gene.